One sample yielded the 15 T cell receptor beta chains listed below, sequenced in a study of Ad26.COV2.S vaccination and SARS-CoV-2 variants. The assay was immunoSEQ multiplex PCR, and TCRdb's table has in-frame clones only and misses some. The sample has 380,000 or so clones; 83% are singletons. Treatment reported: around 19 received Ad26.COV2.S at low or high dose, single or two shots; a few received placebo; per-sample allocation not given. Repertoires come from day 63 after the first vaccine or placebo injection. Sequencing used peripheral blood, obtained in a trial of Ad26.COV2.S vaccine versus placebo. The receptors originated from a person between 18 and 60 years old who received the Ad26.COV2.S COVID-19 vaccine or a placebo.

The chain uses TRBV3-1 (or the pseudogene TRBV3-2) and TRBJ1-2; D is uncertain. The V and J ends lost 4 bases and 8 bases respectively, with 8 bases between them. The CDR3 sequence is 11 residues long. Germline lookup yields CDR1 LGHDT and CDR2 YNNKEL (reference sequence). CDR3 protein: CASSPCWGYTF. Written as DNA, the CDR3 is TGTGCCAGCAGCCCCTGTTGGGGCTACACCTTC.

The chain uses TRBV7-9 and TRBJ2-3; TRBD1 might be the D (5 bases). The germline V gene encodes CDR1 SEHNR and CDR2 FQNEAQ (reference sequence). Trimming pared 5 bases from V and 0 bases from J, leaving 12 bases between. The CDR3 runs 15 residues. The CDR3 reads CASSLSTDSTDTQYF. The CDR3 DNA is TGTGCCAGCAGCCTTTCGACAGATAGCACAGATACGCAGTATTTT.

V is TRBV5-1 and J is TRBJ2-2, with TRBD2 matching over 15 bases. The germline gives CDR1 SGHRS, CDR2 YFSETQ. V was clipped by 1 base and J by 4 bases; unmatched bases: 8. The CDR3 runs 19 residues. CDR3 coding DNA: TGCGCCAGCAGCTTGCTTGGACTAGCGGGGGGGCCGGGCACCGGGGAGCTGTTTTTT. Translation gives CASSLLGLAGGPGTGELFF.

The genes are TRBV6-5 and TRBJ1-4; 7 bases fit TRBD1. This CDR3 comprises 14 residues. V lost 4 bases, J lost 6 bases, and 5 bases stayed unmatched. Germline values: CDR1 MNHEY, CDR2 SVGAGI. CDR3: CASSFLDRDEKLFF. The CDR3 DNA follows: TGTGCCAGCAGTTTCTTAGACAGGGATGAAAAACTGTTTTTT.

The gene calls are TRBV7-3 and TRBJ1-6; tentatively, D is TRBD1 (6 bases). The V end was cut by 1 base, the J end by 8 bases, with 27 bases between. The CDR3 totals 20 residues. Germline V CDR1 and CDR2: SGHTA, FQGTGA. This CDR3 reads CASSLNSPMVLAGADSPLHF. The DNA for the CDR3 is TGTGCCAGCAGCTTAAACTCTCCCATGGTGTTAGCAGGGGCTGATTCACCCCTCCACTTT.

The chain has TRBV6-1 and TRBJ2-7; 7 nucleotides agree with TRBD2. Germline loops: CDR1 MNHNS, CDR2 SASEGT. The junction had 7 bases not matched to a gene; V was cut back by 2 bases and J by 3 bases. The CDR3 sequence is 15 residues long. The CDR3 spells CASSERTRANYEQYF. The CDR3 bases are TGTGCCAGCAGTGAAAGGACTAGGGCGAACTACGAGCAGTACTTC.

The chain has TRBV12-3 or TRBV12-4 and TRBJ2-1; no clear D gene. V shed 5 bases and J shed 7 bases, with 12 bases lying between them. CDR3 length equals 13 residues. The CDR3 nucleotides read TGTGCCAGCAGTCCAGTAGCTGGAAATGAGCAGTTCTTC. Protein sequence: CASSPVAGNEQFF.

The J gene is TRBJ2-4, the V gene TRBV9, with 14 bases matching TRBD2. The CDR3 length is 15 residues. Per the germline V gene, CDR1 is SGDLS and CDR2 is YYNGEE. Trimming took 3 bases from V and 7 from J; bases not matched to a gene: 3. The CDR3 bases are TGTGCCAGCAGCGCGGGACTAGCGGGAGTTAACATTCAGTACTTC. Its protein is CASSAGLAGVNIQYF. The full variable domain, rest sourced from reference TRBV9 and TRBJ2-4, is DSGVTQTPKHLITATGQRVTLRCSPRSGDLSVYWYQQSLDQGLQFLIQYYNGEERAKGNILERFSAQQFPDLHSELNLSSLELGDSALYFCASSAGLAGVNIQYFGAGTRLSVL.

CDR3 protein: CASSQEMRTDLYYGYTF. In nucleotides, the CDR3 is TGTGCCAGCAGCCAAGAAATGCGGACAGATCTTTACTATGGCTACACCTTC. This chain uses TRBV3-1 (or the pseudogene TRBV3-2) with TRBJ1-2, with D maybe TRBD1 (6 bases). This CDR3 has 17 amino acids. Germline V gene sequence: CDR1 LGHDT, CDR2 YNNKEL (reference sequence). The V end lost 0 bases, the J end lost 3 bases, and 17 bases lay between the germline ends.

The J gene is TRBJ1-4, the V gene TRBV5-6; tentative D call: TRBD1 (5 bases). Germline CDR1 reads SGHDT; CDR2 reads YYEEEE. The CDR3 runs to 15 residues. Trimming pared 4 bases from V and 9 bases from J, leaving 19 bases between. The CDR3 protein is CASSHYRDWGQKLFF. The CDR3 DNA follows: TGTGCCAGCAGCCATTACCGGGACTGGGGCCAAAAACTGTTTTTT. Filled out from reference TRBV5-6 and TRBJ1-4, the complete variable domain reads DAGVTQSPTHLIKTRGQQVTLRCSPKSGHDTVSWYQQALGQGPQFIFQYYEEEERQRGNFPDRFSGHQFPNYSSELNVNALLLGDSALYLCASSHYRDWGQKLFFGSGTQLSVL.

This chain uses TRBV6-5 with TRBJ2-3, with D unresolved. Germline V gene data show CDR1 as MNHEY and CDR2 as SVGAGI. The CDR3 contains 15 residues. V was clipped by 5 bases and J by 2 bases, with 14 bases between them. In nucleotides, the CDR3 is TGTGCCAGCAGTCCATTAATTACTCCCACAGATACGCAGTATTTT. It codes for CASSPLITPTDTQYF.

The CDR3 is CASSIDQGREQYF. The CDR3 region has the DNA TGTGCCAGTAGTATAGACCAGGGTAGGGAGCAGTACTTC. This chain connects TRBV19 to TRBJ2-7, with D perhaps TRBD1 (5 bases). V lost 0 bases, J lost 7 bases, and 10 bases lay in between. CDR3 length: 13 residues. The V gene's germline CDR1 is LNHDA and CDR2 SQIVND (reference sequence). The variable domain in full, with the rest retrieved from reference TRBV19 and TRBJ2-7, is DGGITQSPKYLFRKEGQNVTLSCEQNLNHDAMYWYRQDPGQGLRLIYYSQIVNDFQKGDIAEGYSVSREKKESFPLTVTSAQKNPTAFYLCASSIDQGREQYFGPGTRLTVT.

The J gene is TRBJ1-1, the V gene TRBV6-5; D remains ambiguous. The CDR3 spans 11 residues. Germline-derived CDR1 and CDR2 are MNHEY and SVGAGI. V gave up 6 bases and J gave up 4 bases, with 6 bases separating them. The CDR3 sequence is CASSHSTEAFF. In DNA, the CDR3 is TGTGCCAGCAGCCACAGCACTGAAGCTTTCTTT.

V gene TRBV5-6 combines with J gene TRBJ1-1, with D hard to call. CDR3 length equals 16 residues. The V end was cut by 0 bases, the J end by 3 bases, with 15 bases between. The V gene's germline CDR1 is SGHDT and CDR2 YYEEEE. This chain's CDR3 is CASSLGPALVDTEAFF. CDR3 nucleotide sequence: TGTGCCAGCAGCTTGGGGCCAGCCTTAGTGGACACTGAAGCTTTCTTT.

This clone appeared a few times. This chain uses TRBV4-2 with TRBJ1-3; D is uncertain. The CDR3 length is 16 residues. From germline, CDR1 is LGHNA and CDR2 YNFKEQ. V was trimmed by 0 bases and J by 4 bases, leaving 13 bases between them. For the CDR3, the DNA is TGTGCCAGCAGCCAAGATGGCGGTTCCGGAGGAAACACCATATATTTT. Its translation is CASSQDGGSGGNTIYF.